Sequencing of this T cell receptor (beta chain) was carried out in a study of CD8 T cells in Susac syndrome. Random hexamers were used to reverse transcribe the RNA input (about 0.5 to 1 ug). An immunoSEQ multiplex PCR amplified TCR beta CDR3 over 54 Vbeta and 13 Jbeta. TCRdb reprocessed the immunoSEQ multiplex PCR reads with MiXCR, giving one entry per CDR3 protein. The table records about 180,000 distinct CDR3 sequences, around 96% of them present only once. Input material: CD8+ T cells from PBMCs. This clonotype originated in a human donor with multiple sclerosis.

This chain's CDR3 is CSVEDPDREAFF. The CDR3, as DNA: TGCAGCGTTGAAGATCCCGACAGAGAAGCTTTCTTT. The gene calls are TRBV29-1 and TRBJ1-1, with a weak D call TRBD1 (5 bases). V gave up 0 bases and J gave up 8 bases, with 10 bases separating them. CDR1 and CDR2 (germline): SQVTM, ANQGSEA. The CDR3 extends over 12 amino acids.